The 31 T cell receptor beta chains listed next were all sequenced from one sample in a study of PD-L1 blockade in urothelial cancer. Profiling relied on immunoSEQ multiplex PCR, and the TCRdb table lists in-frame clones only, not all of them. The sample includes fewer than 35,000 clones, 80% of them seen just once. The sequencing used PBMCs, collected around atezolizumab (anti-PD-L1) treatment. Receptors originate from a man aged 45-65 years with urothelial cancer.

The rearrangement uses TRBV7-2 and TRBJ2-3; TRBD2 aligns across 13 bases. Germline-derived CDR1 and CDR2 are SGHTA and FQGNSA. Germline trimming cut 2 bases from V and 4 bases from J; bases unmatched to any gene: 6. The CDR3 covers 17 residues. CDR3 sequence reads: CASSLLLAGGPSDTQYF. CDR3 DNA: TGTGCCAGCAGCTTATTACTAGCGGGAGGGCCGTCAGATACGCAGTATTTT. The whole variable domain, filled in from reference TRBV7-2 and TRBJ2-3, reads GAGVSQSPSNKVTEKGKDVELRCDPISGHTALYWYRQSLGQGLEFLIYFQGNSAPDKSGLPSDRFSAERTGGSVSTLTIQRTQQEDSAVYLCASSLLLAGGPSDTQYFGPGTRLTVL.

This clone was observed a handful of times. The CDR3 nucleotides are TGCGCCAGCAGCTCACAGGGAGACACCATATATTTT. Its protein is CASSSQGDTIYF. The J gene is TRBJ1-3, the V gene TRBV5-1; maybe TRBD1 (6 bases). V was trimmed by 3 bases and J by 8 bases, leaving 9 bases between them. The CDR3 is 12 amino acids. The V gene's germline CDR1 is SGHRS and CDR2 YFSETQ.

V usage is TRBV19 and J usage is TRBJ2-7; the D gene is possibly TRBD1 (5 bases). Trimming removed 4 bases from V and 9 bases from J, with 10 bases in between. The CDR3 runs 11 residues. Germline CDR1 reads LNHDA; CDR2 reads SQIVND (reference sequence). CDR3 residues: CASSTGIRQYF. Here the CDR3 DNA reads TGTGCCAGTAGTACAGGGATAAGGCAGTACTTC.

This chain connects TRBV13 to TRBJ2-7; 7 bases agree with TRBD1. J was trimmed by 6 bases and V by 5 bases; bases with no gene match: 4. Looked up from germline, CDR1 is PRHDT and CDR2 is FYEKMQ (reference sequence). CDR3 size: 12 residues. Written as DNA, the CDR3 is TGTGCCAGCAGCCCGACAGGGTCCGAGCAGTACTTC. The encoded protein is CASSPTGSEQYF.

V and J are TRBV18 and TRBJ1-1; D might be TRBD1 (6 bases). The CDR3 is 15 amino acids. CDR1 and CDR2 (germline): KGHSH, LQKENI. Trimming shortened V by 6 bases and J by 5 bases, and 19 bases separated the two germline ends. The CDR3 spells CASSEGLAGATEAFF. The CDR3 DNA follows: TGTGCCAGCTCGGAAGGACTAGCGGGGGCTACTGAAGCTTTCTTT.

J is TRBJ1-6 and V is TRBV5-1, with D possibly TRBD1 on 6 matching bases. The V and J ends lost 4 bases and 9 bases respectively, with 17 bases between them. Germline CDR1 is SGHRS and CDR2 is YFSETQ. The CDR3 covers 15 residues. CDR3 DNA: TGCGCCAGCAGCCGCTCGCCAGGGGATGGTTCACCCCTCCACTTT. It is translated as CASSRSPGDGSPLHF. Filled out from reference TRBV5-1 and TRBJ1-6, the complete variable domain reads KAGVTQTPRYLIKTRGQQVTLSCSPISGHRSVSWYQQTPGQGLQFLFEYFSETQRNKGNFPGRFSGRQFSNSRSEMNVSTLELGDSALYLCASSRSPGDGSPLHFGNGTRLTVT.

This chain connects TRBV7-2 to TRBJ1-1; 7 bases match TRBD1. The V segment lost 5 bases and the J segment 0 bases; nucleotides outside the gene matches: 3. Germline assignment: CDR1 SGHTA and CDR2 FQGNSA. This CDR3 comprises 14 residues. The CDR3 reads CASSVTGVNTEAFF. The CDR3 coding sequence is TGTGCCAGCAGCGTCACAGGGGTGAACACTGAAGCTTTCTTT.

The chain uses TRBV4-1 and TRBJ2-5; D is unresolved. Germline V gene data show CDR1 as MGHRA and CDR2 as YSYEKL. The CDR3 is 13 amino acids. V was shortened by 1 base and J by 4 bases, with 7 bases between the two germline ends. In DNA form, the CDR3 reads TGCGCCAGCAGCCAAGTGCGGTTAGAGACCCAGTACTTC. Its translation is CASSQVRLETQYF.

The CDR3 DNA reads TGTGCCAGTCGGACTAGCGGGAGGGGTTATGAGCAGTTCTTC. Amino acids: CASRTSGRGYEQFF. The chain uses TRBV19 and TRBJ2-1; 15 nucleotides match TRBD2. Germline V CDR1 and CDR2: LNHDA, SQIVND (reference sequence). Losses at the gene ends were 8 bases for V and 8 bases for J; bases not matched to a gene: 4. CDR3 length: 14 residues.

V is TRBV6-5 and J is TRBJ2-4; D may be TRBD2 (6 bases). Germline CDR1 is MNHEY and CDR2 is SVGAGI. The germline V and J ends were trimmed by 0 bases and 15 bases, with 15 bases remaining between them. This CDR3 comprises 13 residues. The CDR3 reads CASSYSRDSSLYF. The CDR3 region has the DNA TGTGCCAGCAGTTACTCGAGGGACTCTAGTCTGTACTTC.

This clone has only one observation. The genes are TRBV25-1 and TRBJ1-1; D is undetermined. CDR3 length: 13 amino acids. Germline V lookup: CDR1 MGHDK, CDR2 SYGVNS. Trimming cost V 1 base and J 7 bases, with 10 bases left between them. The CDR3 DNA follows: TGTGCCAGCAGTGAATTTGGCCGTGATGAAGCTTTCTTT. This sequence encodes CASSEFGRDEAFF.

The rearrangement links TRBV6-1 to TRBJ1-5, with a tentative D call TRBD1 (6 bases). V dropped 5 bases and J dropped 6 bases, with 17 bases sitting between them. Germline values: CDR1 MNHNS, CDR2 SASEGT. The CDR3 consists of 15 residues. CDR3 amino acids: CASSLQGGFGQPQHF. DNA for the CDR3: TGTGCCAGCAGTCTACAGGGAGGGTTCGGTCAGCCCCAGCATTTT.

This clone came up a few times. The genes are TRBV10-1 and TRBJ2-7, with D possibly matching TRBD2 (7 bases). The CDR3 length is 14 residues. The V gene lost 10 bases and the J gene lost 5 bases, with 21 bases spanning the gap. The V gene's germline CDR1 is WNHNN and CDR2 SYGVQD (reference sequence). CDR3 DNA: TGCGCCACCCTCTGGGAGGGGGGGCTGAACGAGCAGTACGTC. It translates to CATLWEGGLNEQYV.

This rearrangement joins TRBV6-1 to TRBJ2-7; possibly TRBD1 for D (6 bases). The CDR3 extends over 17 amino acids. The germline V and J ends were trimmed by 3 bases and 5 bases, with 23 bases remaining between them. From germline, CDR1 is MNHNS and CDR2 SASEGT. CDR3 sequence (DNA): TGTGCCAGCAGTGACCCCGCACAGGGTTCCAGGCTCCACGAGCAGTACTTC. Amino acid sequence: CASSDPAQGSRLHEQYF.

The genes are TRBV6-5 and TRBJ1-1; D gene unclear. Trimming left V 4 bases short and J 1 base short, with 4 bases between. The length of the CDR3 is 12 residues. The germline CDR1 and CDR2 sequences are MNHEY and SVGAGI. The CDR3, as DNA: TGTGCCAGCAGTTCAGGGAACACTGAAGCTTTCTTT. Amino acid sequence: CASSSGNTEAFF.

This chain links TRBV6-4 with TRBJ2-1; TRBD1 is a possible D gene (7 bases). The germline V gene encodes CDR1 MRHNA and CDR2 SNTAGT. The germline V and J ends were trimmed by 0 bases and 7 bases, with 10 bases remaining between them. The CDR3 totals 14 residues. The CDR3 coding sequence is TGTGCCAGCAGTGACTCGGCAGGGGGGAATGAGCAGTTCTTC. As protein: CASSDSAGGNEQFF.

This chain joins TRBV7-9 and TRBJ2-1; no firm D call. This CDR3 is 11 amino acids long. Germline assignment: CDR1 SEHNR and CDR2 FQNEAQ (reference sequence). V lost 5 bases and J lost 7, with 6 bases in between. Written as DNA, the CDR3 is TGTGCCAGCAGCAAACTTAATGAGCAGTTCTTC. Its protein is CASSKLNEQFF.

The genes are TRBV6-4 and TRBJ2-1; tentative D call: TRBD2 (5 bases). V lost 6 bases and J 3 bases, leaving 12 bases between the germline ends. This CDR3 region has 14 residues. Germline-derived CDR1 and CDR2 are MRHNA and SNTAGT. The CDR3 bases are TGTGCCAGCAGCCTCGAGAGGGACTACAATGAGCAGTTCTTC. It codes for CASSLERDYNEQFF.

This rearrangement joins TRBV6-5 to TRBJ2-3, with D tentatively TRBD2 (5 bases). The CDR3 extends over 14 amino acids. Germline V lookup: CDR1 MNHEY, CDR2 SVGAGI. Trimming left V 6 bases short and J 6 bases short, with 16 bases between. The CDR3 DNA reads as TGTGCCAGCAGCGCAGGACTGCGATCTGATACGCAGTATTTT. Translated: CASSAGLRSDTQYF.

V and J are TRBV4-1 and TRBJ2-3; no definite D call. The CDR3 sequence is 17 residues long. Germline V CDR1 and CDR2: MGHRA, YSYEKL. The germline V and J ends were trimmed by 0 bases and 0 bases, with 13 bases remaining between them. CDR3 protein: CASSQEGSQTSTDTQYF. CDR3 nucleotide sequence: TGCGCCAGCAGCCAAGAGGGTAGTCAGACTAGCACAGATACGCAGTATTTT.

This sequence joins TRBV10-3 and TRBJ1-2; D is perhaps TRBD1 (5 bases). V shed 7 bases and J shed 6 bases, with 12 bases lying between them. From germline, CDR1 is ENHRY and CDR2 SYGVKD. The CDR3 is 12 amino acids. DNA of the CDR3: TGTGCCATCATGGGGCCGGGGGATGGCTACACCTTC. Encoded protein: CAIMGPGDGYTF.

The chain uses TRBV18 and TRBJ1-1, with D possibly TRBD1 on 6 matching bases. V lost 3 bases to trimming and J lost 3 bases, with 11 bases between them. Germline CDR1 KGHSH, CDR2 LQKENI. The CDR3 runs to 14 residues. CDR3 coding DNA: TGTGCCAGCTCACCGGCAGGGGATGACACTGAAGCTTTCTTT. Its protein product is CASSPAGDDTEAFF. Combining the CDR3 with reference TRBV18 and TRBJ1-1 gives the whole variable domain NAGVMQNPRHLVRRRGQEARLRCSPMKGHSHVYWYRQLPEEGLKFMVYLQKENIIDESGMPKERFSAEFPKEGPSILRIQQVVRGDSAAYFCASSPAGDDTEAFFGQGTRLTVV.

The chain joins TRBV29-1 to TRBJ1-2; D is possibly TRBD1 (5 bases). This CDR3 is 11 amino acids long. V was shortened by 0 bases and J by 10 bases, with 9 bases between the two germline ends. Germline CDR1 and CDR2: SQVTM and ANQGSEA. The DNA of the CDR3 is TGCAGCGTTGAAGATTGGGACTCCTACACCTTC. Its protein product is CSVEDWDSYTF.

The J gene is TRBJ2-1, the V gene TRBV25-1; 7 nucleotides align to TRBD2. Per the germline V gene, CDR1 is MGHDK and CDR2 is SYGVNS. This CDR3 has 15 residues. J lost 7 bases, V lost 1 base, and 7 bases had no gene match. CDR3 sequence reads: CASSELRGTQNEQFF. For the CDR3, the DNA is TGTGCCAGCAGTGAATTGCGGGGGACGCAGAATGAGCAGTTCTTC.

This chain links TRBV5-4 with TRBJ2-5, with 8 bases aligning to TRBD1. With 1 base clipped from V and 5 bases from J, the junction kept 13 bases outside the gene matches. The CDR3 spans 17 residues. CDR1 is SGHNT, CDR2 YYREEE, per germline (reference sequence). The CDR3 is CASSLKVRTGMMETQYF. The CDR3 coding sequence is TGTGCCAGCAGCTTGAAAGTAAGGACAGGGATGATGGAGACCCAGTACTTC.

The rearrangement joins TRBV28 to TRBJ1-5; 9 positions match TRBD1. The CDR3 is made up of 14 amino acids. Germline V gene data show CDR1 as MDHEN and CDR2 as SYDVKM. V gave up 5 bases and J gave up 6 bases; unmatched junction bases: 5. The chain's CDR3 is CASSTGGSGQPQHF. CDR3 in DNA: TGTGCCAGCAGTACAGGGGGCTCTGGTCAGCCCCAGCATTTT.

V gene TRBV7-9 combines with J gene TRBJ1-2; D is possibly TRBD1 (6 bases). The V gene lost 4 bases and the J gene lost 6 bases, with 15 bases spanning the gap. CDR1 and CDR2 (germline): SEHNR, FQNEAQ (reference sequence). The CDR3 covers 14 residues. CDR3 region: CASSWARGGDGYTF. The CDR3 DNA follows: TGTGCCAGCAGCTGGGCGAGGGGGGGAGATGGCTACACCTTC.

The CDR3 reads CASGGQNTEAFF. The DNA for the CDR3 is TGTGCCAGCGGGGGGCAGAACACTGAAGCTTTCTTT. J is TRBJ1-1 and V is TRBV19; TRBD1 is a possible D gene (6 bases). Germline V lookup: CDR1 LNHDA, CDR2 SQIVND (reference sequence). The V and J ends lost 9 bases and 1 base respectively, with 9 bases between them. The CDR3 sequence is 12 residues long.

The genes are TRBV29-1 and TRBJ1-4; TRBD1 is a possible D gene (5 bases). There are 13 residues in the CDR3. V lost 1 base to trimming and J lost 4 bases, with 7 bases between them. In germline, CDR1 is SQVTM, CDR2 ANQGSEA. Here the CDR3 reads CSVEAGFNEKLFF. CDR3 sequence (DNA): TGCAGCGTTGAAGCAGGGTTTAATGAAAAACTGTTTTTT. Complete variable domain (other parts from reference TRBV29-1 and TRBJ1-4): SAVISQKPSRDICQRGTSLTIQCQVDSQVTMMFWYRQQPGQSLTLIATANQGSEATYESGFVIDKFPISRPNLTFSTLTVSNMSPEDSSIYLCSVEAGFNEKLFFGSGTQLSVL.

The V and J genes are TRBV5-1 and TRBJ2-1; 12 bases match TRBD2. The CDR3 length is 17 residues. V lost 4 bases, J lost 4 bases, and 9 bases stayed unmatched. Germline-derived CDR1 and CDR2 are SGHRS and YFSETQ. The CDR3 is CASSPPSLAGGYNEQFF. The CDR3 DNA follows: TGCGCCAGCAGCCCCCCTTCGCTAGCGGGGGGGTACAATGAGCAGTTCTTC.

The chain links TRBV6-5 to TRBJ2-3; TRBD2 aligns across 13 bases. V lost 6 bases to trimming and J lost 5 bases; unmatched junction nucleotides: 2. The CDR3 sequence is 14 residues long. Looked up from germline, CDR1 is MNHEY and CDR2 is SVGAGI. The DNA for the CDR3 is TGTGCCAGCAGGCGACTAGCGGGAGGAGATACGCAGTATTTT. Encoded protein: CASRRLAGGDTQYF.